The 27 T cell receptor beta chains below all came from one sample that was sequenced in a study of T cell repertoires in cytomegalovirus infection. TCRdb called the reads again in MiXCR, with one record for every CDR3 protein. Among some 440,000 distinct CDR3 sequences listed, roughly 30% were seen once. The source material was PBMCs. These receptor sequences come from a human donor in good health (CMV status not recorded). Some clones in this sample may be carry-over from other donors' samples.

The chain combines TRBV27 with TRBJ1-1, with a possible D match to TRBD1 (5 bases). The CDR3 runs 15 residues. The germline V and J ends were trimmed by 5 bases and 1 base, with 14 bases remaining between them. Germline lookup yields CDR1 MNHEY and CDR2 SMNVEV (reference sequence). DNA of the CDR3: TGTGCCAGCAGTCCCCTCGGGACCCCGAACACTGAAGCTTTCTTT. It is translated as CASSPLGTPNTEAFF.

This clonotype has only a few counts. The V gene is TRBV27, the J gene TRBJ2-3, with D hard to call. The germline V gene has CDR1 MNHEY and CDR2 SMNVEV (reference sequence). The CDR3 spans 15 residues. Trimming took 1 base from V and 2 from J, leaving 10 bases between them. CDR3 region: CASSLFQLPTDTQYF. CDR3 bases: TGTGCCAGCAGTTTATTTCAGCTTCCCACAGATACGCAGTATTTT.

Points on this clonotype: One end of the junction fails to match germline, which may point to a read error. The chain is built from TRBV7-9 and TRBJ2-7; 8 positions match TRBD2. Germline V gives CDR1 SEHNR, CDR2 FQNEAQ (reference sequence). The CDR3 loop spans 15 amino acids. CDR3 nucleotide sequence: TGTGCCAGCAGCTTAGTTGGCGGGGGGCCCTACGAGAAGTACTTC. The encoded protein is CASSLVGGGPYEKYF.

V usage is TRBV20-1 and J usage is TRBJ2-2; tentatively, D is TRBD2 (6 bases). Germline loops: CDR1 DFQATT, CDR2 SNEGSKA (reference sequence). The CDR3 has 14 residues. The ends were cut back, 3 bases at V and 6 bases at J, with 14 bases in the middle. CDR3 DNA sequence: TGCAGTGCTAGTCAATGGGGGGTTCCCGGGGAGCTGTTTTTT. It encodes CSASQWGVPGELFF.

The gene calls are TRBV27 and TRBJ2-7, with a tentative D call TRBD1 (5 bases). Trimming stripped 2 bases from V and 0 bases from J, with 11 bases between. Germline V gene lookup returns CDR1 MNHEY and CDR2 SMNVEV (reference sequence). CDR3 length equals 15 residues. CDR3 sequence: CASSLRLGVSYEQYF. The CDR3 DNA reads TGTGCCAGCAGTTTAAGGTTAGGGGTCTCCTACGAGCAGTACTTC.

The gene calls are TRBV28 and TRBJ2-3; no clear D. This CDR3 is 15 amino acids long. V lost 2 bases and J lost 0, with 9 bases in between. CDR1 is MDHEN, CDR2 SYDVKM, per germline. CDR3 in amino acids: CASSLPSPSTDTQYF. CDR3 sequence (DNA): TGTGCCAGCAGTTTACCTAGTCCTAGCACAGATACGCAGTATTTT.

The J gene is TRBJ1-3, the V gene TRBV29-1; possibly TRBD1 for D (6 bases). The CDR3 runs 14 residues. Germline lookup yields CDR1 SQVTM and CDR2 ANQGSEA. The V and J ends lost 6 bases and 0 bases respectively, with 12 bases between them. CDR3 coding DNA: TGCAGCGTCAGACAGGCTCACTCTGGAAACACCATATATTTT. Translated, it gives CSVRQAHSGNTIYF.

This clonotype was detected only a few times. A much larger clone differs from this one at a single base, so this may be a read error. The chain employs TRBV6-2 or TRBV6-3 and TRBJ2-3, with unresolved D. The CDR3 totals 13 residues. The germline gives CDR1 MNHEY, CDR2 SVGEGT. The CDR3 here is CDSSYSGTDTQYF. In nucleotides, the CDR3 is TGTGACAGCAGTTACTCCGGCACAGATACGCAGTATTTT.

This clonotype showed up just once. At one end, the junction sequence differs from germline, possibly due to a read error. The rearrangement uses TRBV24-1 and TRBJ2-2; 7 bases match TRBD1. Germline CDR1 is KGHDR and CDR2 is SFDVKD. The CDR3 spans 19 residues. CDR3 coding DNA: TGTGCCACCAGTGATTTGTCCCTAGGGACAGTACTGAACACCGAGGAGCTGTTTTTT. Protein product: CATSDLSLGTVLNTEELFF.

Worth noting for this clonotype: A read error may account for a junction end that differs from germline. The chain joins TRBV5-1 to TRBJ2-5, with D unresolved. This CDR3 region has 15 residues. The V gene's germline CDR1 is SGHRS and CDR2 YFSETQ. CDR3 sequence: CASSLRLGGEETQSF. As DNA, the CDR3 is TGCGCCAGCAGCTTGCGGCTAGGTGGGGAAGAGACCCAGTCCTTC.

CDR3 DNA sequence: TGTGCCACTAATGTCGGGGTATCCCTCCACTTT. Amino acid sequence: CATNVGVSLHF. The V call is TRBV19, the J call TRBJ1-6, with D unclear. The CDR3 has 11 amino acids. Germline lookup yields CDR1 LNHDA and CDR2 SQIVND (reference sequence). V was shortened by 10 bases and J by 14 bases, with 15 bases between the two germline ends.

On this clonotype itself: Lacking the conserved final phenylalanine or tryptophan, this CDR3 likely reflects a read error. This chain uses TRBV5-1 with TRBJ1-2, with D unresolved. Deletions cut 0 bases from V and 2 bases from J, with 5 bases between. From germline, CDR1 is SGHRS and CDR2 YFSETQ. The CDR3 contains 13 residues. This CDR3 is CASSLGQNYGYTL. The DNA for the CDR3 is TGCGCCAGCAGCTTGGGCCAGAACTATGGCTACACCTTA.

This clonotype has at least ten counts. The chain recombines TRBV7-2 with TRBJ2-1, with 8 bases matching TRBD2. CDR1 SGHTA and CDR2 FQGNSA come from the germline V gene. CDR3 length equals 16 residues. Trimming took 1 base from V and 2 from J; bases not matched to a gene: 4. The CDR3: CASSLDGRGAYNEQFF. In DNA, the CDR3 is TGTGCCAGCAGCTTAGATGGGCGGGGGGCCTACAATGAGCAGTTCTTC.

The chain recombines TRBV5-6 with TRBJ1-2; 7 bases are a match to TRBD1. V dropped 2 bases and J dropped 4; count of bases not matched to a gene: 11. Germline values: CDR1 SGHDT, CDR2 YYEEEE. The CDR3 runs 16 residues. The CDR3 sequence is CASSLSARDSFYGYTF. The CDR3, as DNA: TGTGCCAGCAGCTTATCCGCCCGGGACAGTTTCTATGGCTACACCTTC.

This chain joins TRBV12-3 or TRBV12-4 and TRBJ1-1; a possible D gene is TRBD1 (5 bases). V was pared by 7 bases and J by 2 bases, with 14 bases between. This CDR3 is built from 14 residues. CDR3 coding DNA: TGTGCCAGCACATACAGGACGGACAACACTGAAGCTTTCTTT. Protein: CASTYRTDNTEAFF.

This clonotype was recorded many times. The V gene is TRBV7-6, the J gene TRBJ2-7; D is possibly TRBD1 or TRBD2 (5 bases each). The V and J ends lost 0 bases and 5 bases respectively, with 14 bases between them. CDR1 and CDR2 (germline): SGHVS, FNYEAQ. The CDR3 is 15 residues long. The chain's CDR3 is CASSLAYGDGHEQYF. The CDR3 region has the DNA TGTGCCAGCAGCTTAGCGTATGGGGACGGGCACGAGCAGTACTTC. The full variable domain, rest sourced from reference TRBV7-6 and TRBJ2-7, is GAGVSQSPRYKVTKRGQDVALRCDPISGHVSLYWYRQALGQGPEFLTYFNYEAQQDKSGLPNDRFSAERPEGSISTLTIQRTEQRDSAMYRCASSLAYGDGHEQYFGPGTRLTVT.

The sample holds a few counts of this clonotype. The rearrangement joins TRBV19 to TRBJ1-1; no firm D call. CDR1 and CDR2 from the germline V gene are LNHDA and SQIVND (reference sequence). The CDR3 extends over 13 amino acids. The V and J ends lost 3 bases and 5 bases respectively, with 10 bases between them. CDR3 sequence: CASSIQTGTEAFF. The CDR3, as DNA: TGTGCCAGTAGTATCCAAACGGGGACTGAAGCTTTCTTT.

The V gene is TRBV10-3, the J gene TRBJ2-3; D not certain. This CDR3 spans 11 amino acids. The germline V and J ends were trimmed by 3 bases and 4 bases, with 2 bases remaining between them. CDR1 is ENHRY and CDR2 is SYGVKD in the germline V gene. DNA for the CDR3: TGTGCCATCAGTGACGCAGATACGCAGTATTTT. Amino acid sequence: CAISDADTQYF.

The rearrangement joins TRBV18 to TRBJ1-3, with a possible D match to TRBD1 (6 bases). The CDR3 runs 15 residues. Germline lookup yields CDR1 KGHSH and CDR2 LQKENI. Trimming removed 3 bases at V and 3 bases at J, with 12 bases between. This CDR3 reads CASSPRGQGGNTIYF. The CDR3 DNA follows: TGTGCCAGCTCACCCAGGGGCCAGGGTGGAAACACCATATATTTT.

The chain recombines TRBV6-8 with TRBJ1-1; 7 nucleotides match TRBD1. V lost 8 bases, J lost 5 bases, and 14 bases stayed unmatched. Germline CDR1 MNHGY, CDR2 SAAAGT. The CDR3 runs to 15 residues. The CDR3 DNA sequence: TGTGCCAGCGGTACAGAGTGGAGGGGGCGGACTGAAGCTTTCTTT. This sequence encodes CASGTEWRGRTEAFF.

This clonotype came up a few times. This chain uses TRBV5-4 with TRBJ2-7; 15 positions match TRBD2. Germline V gives CDR1 SGHNT, CDR2 YYREEE (reference sequence). The CDR3 contains 17 residues. Trimming took 4 bases from V and 2 from J; bases not matched to a gene: 7. The CDR3 DNA reads as TGTGCCAGCAGCCGGGGACTAGCGGGGGGACAAGCCTACGAGCAGTACTTC. This codes for CASSRGLAGGQAYEQYF.

In this sample, this clonotype turned up once. A clone one base away is much larger, so this may be a read error. The rearrangement links TRBV2 to TRBJ2-7; D is uncertain. This CDR3 region has 11 residues. Germline lookup yields CDR1 SNHLY and CDR2 FYNNEI. In nucleotides, the CDR3 is TGTGACAGCAGTGACACCTACGAGCAGTACTTC. Translation: CDSSDTYEQYF.

This chain uses TRBV19 with TRBJ2-2, with 10 bases aligning to TRBD1. The CDR3 is made up of 16 amino acids. Germline CDR1 reads LNHDA; CDR2 reads SQIVND (reference sequence). The V gene end was trimmed by 7 bases and the J gene end by 3 bases; junction bases not matched to a gene: 8. CDR3 nucleotides: TGTGCCAGTATTCCGGGACAGGGGCGGCACACCGGGGAGCTGTTTTTT. Protein: CASIPGQGRHTGELFF.

The V gene is TRBV7-6, the J gene TRBJ2-1; D is possibly TRBD2 (7 bases). Germline V gene sequence: CDR1 SGHVS, CDR2 FNYEAQ. The CDR3 contains 16 residues. Trimming left V 5 bases short and J 7 bases short, with 21 bases between. CDR3 nucleotide sequence: TGTGCCAGCAGCCACCCGGGGGGTTTGGGACAAAATGAGCAGTTCTTC. It codes for CASSHPGGLGQNEQFF.

J is TRBJ2-7 and V is TRBV12-3 or TRBV12-4; tentative D call: TRBD1 (6 bases). Trimming pared 1 base from V and 4 bases from J, leaving 17 bases between. The CDR3 runs 16 residues. The CDR3 is CASSLDRFWTAYEQYF. The DNA of the CDR3 is TGTGCCAGCAGTTTAGACAGGTTTTGGACAGCATACGAGCAGTACTTC.

V is TRBV5-3 and J is TRBJ1-1, with no clear D. TRBV5-3 is given ORF status, its function remaining uncertain. Trimming stripped 2 bases from V and 1 base from J, with 6 bases between. The CDR3 has 13 residues. CDR3 loop: CARSLDRNTEAFF. The CDR3 DNA follows: TGTGCCAGAAGCTTAGACCGGAACACTGAAGCTTTCTTT.

CDR3 sequence (DNA): TGTGCCAGCAGTTACTCCCGACGGGGGAGCGCACCCCTCCACTTT. It yields the protein CASSYSRRGSAPLHF. The rearrangement uses TRBV6-5 and TRBJ1-6; possibly TRBD1 for D (5 bases). This CDR3 is 15 amino acids long. The V end was cut by 0 bases, the J end by 11 bases, with 14 bases between. Looked up from germline, CDR1 is MNHEY and CDR2 is SVGAGI.